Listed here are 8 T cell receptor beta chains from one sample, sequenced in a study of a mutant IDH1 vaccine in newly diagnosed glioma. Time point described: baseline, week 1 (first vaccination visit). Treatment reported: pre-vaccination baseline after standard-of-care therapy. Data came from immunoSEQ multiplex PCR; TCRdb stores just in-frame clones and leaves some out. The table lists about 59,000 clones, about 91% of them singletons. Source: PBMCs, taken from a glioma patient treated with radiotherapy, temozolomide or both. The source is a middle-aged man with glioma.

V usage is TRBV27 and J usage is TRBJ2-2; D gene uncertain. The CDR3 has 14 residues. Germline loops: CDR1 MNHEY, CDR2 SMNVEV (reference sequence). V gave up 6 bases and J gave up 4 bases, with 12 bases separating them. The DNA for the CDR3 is TGTGCCAGCAGGAAGGGTCCCTCCACCGGGGAGCTGTTTTTT. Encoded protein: CASRKGPSTGELFF.

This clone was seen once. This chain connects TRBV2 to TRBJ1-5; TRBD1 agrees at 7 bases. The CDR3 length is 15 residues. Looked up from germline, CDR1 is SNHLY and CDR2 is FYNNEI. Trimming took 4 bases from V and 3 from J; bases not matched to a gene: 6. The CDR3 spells CASSGDRVVNQPQHF. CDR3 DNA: TGTGCCAGCAGTGGAGACAGGGTGGTCAATCAGCCCCAGCATTTT.

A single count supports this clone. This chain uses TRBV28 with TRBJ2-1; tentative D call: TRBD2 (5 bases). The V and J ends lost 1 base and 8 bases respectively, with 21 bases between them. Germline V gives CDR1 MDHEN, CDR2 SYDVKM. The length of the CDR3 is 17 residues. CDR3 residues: CASSLSAASYLSDEQFF. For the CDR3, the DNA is TGTGCCAGCAGTTTATCAGCGGCCTCTTATCTTAGCGATGAGCAGTTCTTC.

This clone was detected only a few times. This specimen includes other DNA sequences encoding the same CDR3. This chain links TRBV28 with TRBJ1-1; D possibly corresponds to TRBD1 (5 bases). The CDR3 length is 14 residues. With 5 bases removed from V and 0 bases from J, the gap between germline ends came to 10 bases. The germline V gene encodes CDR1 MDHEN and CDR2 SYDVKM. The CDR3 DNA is TGTGCCAGCAGTGGGCAGGGCCTGAACACTGAAGCTTTCTTT. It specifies CASSGQGLNTEAFF.

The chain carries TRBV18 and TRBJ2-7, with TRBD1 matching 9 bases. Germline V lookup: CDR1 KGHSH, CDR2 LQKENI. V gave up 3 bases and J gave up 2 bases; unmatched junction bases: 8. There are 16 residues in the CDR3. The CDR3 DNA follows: TGTGCCAGCTCACCTCTGCCGGGACAGGGACCCTACGAGCAGTACTTC. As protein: CASSPLPGQGPYEQYF.

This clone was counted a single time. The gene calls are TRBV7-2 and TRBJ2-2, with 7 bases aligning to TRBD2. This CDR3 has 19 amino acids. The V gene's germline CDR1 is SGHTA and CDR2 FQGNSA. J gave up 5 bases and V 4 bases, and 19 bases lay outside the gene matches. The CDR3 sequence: CASSSSRLGGGRLTGELFF. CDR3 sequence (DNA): TGTGCCAGCAGCTCCTCCCGCCTGGGCGGGGGTCGGTTGACCGGGGAGCTGTTTTTT. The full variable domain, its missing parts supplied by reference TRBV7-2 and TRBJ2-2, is GAGVSQSPSNKVTEKGKDVELRCDPISGHTALYWYRQSLGQGLEFLIYFQGNSAPDKSGLPSDRFSAERTGGSVSTLTIQRTQQEDSAVYLCASSSSRLGGGRLTGELFFGEGSRLTVL.

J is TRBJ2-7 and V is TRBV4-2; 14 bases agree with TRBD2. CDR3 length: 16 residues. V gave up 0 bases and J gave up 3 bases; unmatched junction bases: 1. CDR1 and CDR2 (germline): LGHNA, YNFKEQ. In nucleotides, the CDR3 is TGTGCCAGCAGCCAAGACGGGACTAGCGGGAGCTACGAGCAGTACTTC. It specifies CASSQDGTSGSYEQYF.

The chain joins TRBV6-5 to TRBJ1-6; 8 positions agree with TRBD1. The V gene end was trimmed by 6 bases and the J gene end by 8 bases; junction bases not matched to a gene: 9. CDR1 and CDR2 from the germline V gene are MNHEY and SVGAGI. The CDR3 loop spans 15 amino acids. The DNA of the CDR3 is TGTGCCAGCAGCTGGGACAGGACCTTGGATTCACCCCTCCACTTT. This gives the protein CASSWDRTLDSPLHF.